This is a list of T cell receptor beta chains from one sample in a study of CD8 T cells in ankylosing spondylitis. TCRdb reprocessed the 5' RACE reads via MiXCR and lists one record per CDR3 protein. The data contain roughly 230,000 distinct CDR3 sequences, 15% to 20% of them singletons. Sequencing was done on a sample of blood, either unsorted or a sorted T cell fraction (not recorded which). The source of these receptors is a male donor with ankylosing spondylitis or in good health (not recorded which). Both conserved end residues are part of each CDR3. A D gene is named only where the DNA matches it firmly. Not all rows give a size; the values are once, few, many and, for expanded clones, a class.

d_call: .
v_call: TRBV3-1
j_call: TRBJ2-7
clone_size: .
cdr3_nt: TGTGCCAGCAGCCTAGCGGTGGGGGGCTACGAGCAGTACTTC
cdr3_aa: CASSLAVGGYEQYF

d_call: TRBD2
v_call: TRBV7-9
j_call: TRBJ2-7
clone_size: few
cdr3_nt: TGTGCCAGCGAGCTAGCGGGAAGTGGGGCCTCCTACGAGCAGTACTTC
cdr3_aa: CASELAGSGASYEQYF

d_call: .
v_call: TRBV28
j_call: TRBJ2-7
clone_size: many
cdr3_nt: TGTGCCAGCAGTTGGGCCTACGAGCAGTACTTC
cdr3_aa: CASSWAYEQYF

d_call: .
v_call: TRBV14
j_call: TRBJ2-1
clone_size: .
cdr3_nt: TGTGCCAGCAGCCAATGGAGGGGAAATGAGCAGTTCTTC
cdr3_aa: CASSQWRGNEQFF

d_call: .
v_call: TRBV20-1
j_call: TRBJ2-7
clone_size: few
cdr3_nt: TGCACCGTTGGGGCTCCGCTATCCTACGAGCAGTACTTC
cdr3_aa: CTVGAPLSYEQYF

d_call: .
v_call: TRBV12-3/TRBV12-4
j_call: TRBJ2-3
clone_size: many
cdr3_nt: TGTGCCAGCAGTTTGGATACGCAGTATTTT
cdr3_aa: CASSLDTQYF

d_call: .
v_call: TRBV7-9
j_call: TRBJ1-1
clone_size: few
cdr3_nt: TGTGCCAGCAGCCCCCCCCAGCCAGTCACTGAAGCTTTCTTT
cdr3_aa: CASSPPQPVTEAFF

d_call: .
v_call: TRBV4-1
j_call: TRBJ2-5
clone_size: few
cdr3_nt: TGCGCCAGCAGCCAAGACAGCTCCGGAGAGACCCAGTACTTC
cdr3_aa: CASSQDSSGETQYF

d_call: .
v_call: TRBV5-1
j_call: TRBJ2-1
clone_size: few
cdr3_nt: TGCGCCAGCAGCGAGGAGCGGAGCTCCTACAATGAGCAGTTCTTC
cdr3_aa: CASSEERSSYNEQFF

d_call: .
v_call: TRBV4-1
j_call: TRBJ2-1
clone_size: .
cdr3_nt: TGCGCCAGCAGCCCCCTACAGGAAATGAACAATGAGCAGTTCTTC
cdr3_aa: CASSPLQEMNNEQFF

d_call: .
v_call: TRBV25-1
j_call: TRBJ2-1
clone_size: few
cdr3_nt: TGTGCCAGCAGTAGCTGGGAGAGCTCCTACAATGAGCAGTTCTTC
cdr3_aa: CASSSWESSYNEQFF

d_call: TRBD1
v_call: TRBV12-3/TRBV12-4
j_call: TRBJ1-6
clone_size: .
cdr3_nt: TGTGCCAGCAGCCCTGGACAGGAACGATATAATTCACCCCTCCACTTT
cdr3_aa: CASSPGQERYNSPLHF

d_call: .
v_call: TRBV10-3
j_call: TRBJ2-5
clone_size: .
cdr3_nt: TGTGCCATCAGTGAGCAGGGGCAAGAGACCCAGTACTTC
cdr3_aa: CAISEQGQETQYF

d_call: TRBD2
v_call: TRBV4-3
j_call: TRBJ2-2
clone_size: .
cdr3_nt: TGCGCCAGCAGCCAACCCCCGGGACTAGGAGCCGGGGAGCTGTTTTTT
cdr3_aa: CASSQPPGLGAGELFF

d_call: .
v_call: TRBV29-1
j_call: TRBJ2-5
clone_size: few
cdr3_nt: TGCAGCGTGCACGCTAGGGACTGGGTAGGGGAGACCCAGTACTTC
cdr3_aa: CSVHARDWVGETQYF

d_call: TRBD1
v_call: TRBV29-1
j_call: TRBJ2-7
clone_size: many
cdr3_nt: TGCAGCGTCGCAAAACCGGGACAGGAGGCCTACGAGCAGTACTTC
cdr3_aa: CSVAKPGQEAYEQYF

d_call: .
v_call: TRBV6-2/TRBV6-3
j_call: TRBJ2-2
clone_size: few
cdr3_nt: TGTGCCAGCAGACTTACCATGAACACCGGGGAGCTGTTTTTT
cdr3_aa: CASRLTMNTGELFF

d_call: .
v_call: TRBV24-1
j_call: TRBJ2-1
clone_size: .
cdr3_nt: TGTGCCACCTCGTCCGGACTCTACAATGAGCAGTTCTTC
cdr3_aa: CATSSGLYNEQFF

d_call: .
v_call: TRBV29-1
j_call: TRBJ1-3
clone_size: few
cdr3_nt: TGCAGCGCCACGGAGACGGTGGGAAACACCATATATTTT
cdr3_aa: CSATETVGNTIYF

d_call: TRBD2
v_call: TRBV4-1
j_call: TRBJ2-7
clone_size: .
cdr3_nt: TGCGCCAGCAGCCAAGATCGGACTAGCGTCAGTCCCGAGCAGTACTTC
cdr3_aa: CASSQDRTSVSPEQYF

d_call: .
v_call: TRBV10-3
j_call: TRBJ2-1
clone_size: .
cdr3_nt: TGTGCCATCAGTGATTTGGTCCGTGGCCATGAGCAGTTCTTC
cdr3_aa: CAISDLVRGHEQFF

d_call: .
v_call: TRBV20-1
j_call: TRBJ2-7
clone_size: few
cdr3_nt: TGCAGTGCTAGTGTTAGTACTCTACCTGGCTACGAGCAGTACTTC
cdr3_aa: CSASVSTLPGYEQYF

d_call: .
v_call: TRBV6-1
j_call: TRBJ2-1
clone_size: few
cdr3_nt: TGTGCCAGCAGTGAATCGGGCGGGGTCTGGACCTACAATGAGCAGTTCTTC
cdr3_aa: CASSESGGVWTYNEQFF

d_call: TRBD1
v_call: TRBV20-1
j_call: TRBJ2-1
clone_size: few
cdr3_nt: TGCAGTGCTCGACAGGGGAGCTCCTACAATGAGCAGTTCTTC
cdr3_aa: CSARQGSSYNEQFF

d_call: TRBD1
v_call: TRBV29-1
j_call: TRBJ2-4
clone_size: .
cdr3_nt: TGCAGCGGTACCCAAGACAGGGGCGGAAACATTCAGTACTTC
cdr3_aa: CSGTQDRGGNIQYF

d_call: .
v_call: TRBV7-3
j_call: TRBJ2-1
clone_size: .
cdr3_nt: TGTGCCAGCAGCCGCACGGGACTGTACAATGAGCAGTTCTTC
cdr3_aa: CASSRTGLYNEQFF

d_call: .
v_call: TRBV5-6
j_call: TRBJ2-7
clone_size: .
cdr3_nt: TGTGCCAGCAGCTACGCGTCAGTGACTACCTACGAGCAGTACTTC
cdr3_aa: CASSYASVTTYEQYF

d_call: TRBD2
v_call: TRBV29-1
j_call: TRBJ2-7
clone_size: many
cdr3_nt: TGCAGCGTCCGGACTAGCGGGAGATACGAGCAGTACTTC
cdr3_aa: CSVRTSGRYEQYF

d_call: .
v_call: TRBV27
j_call: TRBJ1-5
clone_size: many
cdr3_nt: TGTGCCAGCGGAGACTTAAATCTCGGTGGGCCAAATCAGCCCCAGCATTTT
cdr3_aa: CASGDLNLGGPNQPQHF

d_call: .
v_call: TRBV5-1
j_call: TRBJ2-7
clone_size: few
cdr3_nt: TGCGCCAGCAGCTTGGAGCGCCCAGTCTACGAGCAGTACTTC
cdr3_aa: CASSLERPVYEQYF

d_call: TRBD2
v_call: TRBV4-1
j_call: TRBJ2-1
clone_size: few
cdr3_nt: TGCGCCAGCAGCCAAGGTGACCTAGCGGGAGTCGATGAGCAGTTCTTC
cdr3_aa: CASSQGDLAGVDEQFF

d_call: TRBD2
v_call: TRBV6-2/TRBV6-3
j_call: TRBJ2-2
clone_size: .
cdr3_nt: TGTGCCAGCATGACTAGCCCCCGACCCGGGGAGCTGTTTTTT
cdr3_aa: CASMTSPRPGELFF

d_call: TRBD2
v_call: TRBV15
j_call: TRBJ2-1
clone_size: many
cdr3_nt: TGTGCCACCAGCAGTGGACTAGCGGGTGAGCAGTTCTTC
cdr3_aa: CATSSGLAGEQFF

d_call: .
v_call: TRBV13
j_call: TRBJ2-1
clone_size: few
cdr3_nt: TGTGCCAGCAGCGACCGGGAGAAGTATGAGCAGTTCTTC
cdr3_aa: CASSDREKYEQFF

d_call: TRBD2
v_call: TRBV9
j_call: TRBJ2-1
clone_size: many
cdr3_nt: TGTGCCAGCAGAGGTCCCGCGGGAGGGCCCTACAATGAGCAGTTCTTC
cdr3_aa: CASRGPAGGPYNEQFF

d_call: TRBD2
v_call: TRBV13
j_call: TRBJ2-1
clone_size: many
cdr3_nt: TGTGCCAGCAGTCCCGGACTAGTTGAGTACAATGAGCAGTTCTTC
cdr3_aa: CASSPGLVEYNEQFF

d_call: TRBD1
v_call: TRBV13
j_call: TRBJ2-1
clone_size: .
cdr3_nt: TGTGCCAGCAACGGACAGGAGGCCTACAATGAGCAGTTCTTC
cdr3_aa: CASNGQEAYNEQFF

d_call: .
v_call: TRBV14
j_call: TRBJ2-7
clone_size: .
cdr3_nt: TGTGCCAGCAGAGGTGGGACGGCCGAGCAGTACTTC
cdr3_aa: CASRGGTAEQYF

d_call: .
v_call: TRBV11-3
j_call: TRBJ2-7
clone_size: .
cdr3_nt: TGTGCCAGCAGCTTTGGGACCCAGGGTTACGAGCAGTACTTC
cdr3_aa: CASSFGTQGYEQYF

d_call: TRBD2
v_call: TRBV10-2
j_call: TRBJ2-3
clone_size: few
cdr3_nt: TGCGCCAGCACTGGACTAGCGGGAGGGACATTTACAGATACGCAGTATTTT
cdr3_aa: CASTGLAGGTFTDTQYF